Presented here are 9 T cell receptor beta chains from one specimen sequenced in a study of cytomegalovirus exposure and HLA in healthy donors. TCRdb's copy holds only in-frame clones and misses some; the assay was immunoSEQ multiplex PCR. The sample yields about 160,000 clones, 80% to 90% seen once. The sample was PBMCs. These TCRs come from a woman aged 25 to 39 in good health and CMV-seronegative.

This chain joins TRBV11-3 and TRBJ2-1; D perhaps matches TRBD2 (6 bases). The CDR3 covers 12 residues. Looked up from germline, CDR1 is SGHNT and CDR2 is YENEEA. Trimming pared 3 bases from V and 10 bases from J, leaving 10 bases between. In nucleotides, the CDR3 is TGTGCCAGCAGCTTCCCCGGAGGGGAGCAGTTCTTC. Protein: CASSFPGGEQFF.

The chain recombines TRBV6-5 with TRBJ1-2; unclear D gene. This CDR3 is built from 14 residues. The V end was cut by 4 bases, the J end by 8 bases, with 17 bases between. Germline lookup yields CDR1 MNHEY and CDR2 SVGAGI. CDR3 nucleotides: TGTGCCAGCAGTTCCCCAGATGAGGGAGGAGGCTACACCTTC. Translated: CASSSPDEGGGYTF.

This chain links TRBV2 with TRBJ2-7; 14 bases align to TRBD2. The junction had 15 bases not matched to a gene; V was cut back by 4 bases and J by 1 base. This CDR3 has 20 amino acids. CDR1 and CDR2 from the germline V gene are SNHLY and FYNNEI. The DNA for the CDR3 is TGTGCCAGCAGTGTTCGTGGGACAGGACTAGCGGGGGGCCCATCCTACGAGCAGTACTTC. Protein product: CASSVRGTGLAGGPSYEQYF.

This chain connects TRBV5-1 to TRBJ2-7; tentatively, D is TRBD2 (5 bases). The CDR3 runs to 14 residues. Germline V gives CDR1 SGHRS, CDR2 YFSETQ. V lost 4 bases and J 2 bases, leaving 13 bases between the germline ends. CDR3 amino acids: CASSPPGKPYEQYF. The CDR3 region has the DNA TGCGCCAGCAGCCCCCCGGGAAAACCCTACGAGCAGTACTTC.

This clone was counted a few times. The chain uses TRBV9 and TRBJ1-2; TRBD1 agrees at 9 bases. The CDR3 consists of 18 residues. Looked up from germline, CDR1 is SGDLS and CDR2 is YYNGEE. The V gene end was trimmed by 4 bases and the J gene end by 6 bases; junction bases not matched to a gene: 19. As DNA, the CDR3 is TGTGCCAGCAGCCCGAGAGTCGGGACAGGGACCCTCGAGAATGGCTACACCTTC. Protein product: CASSPRVGTGTLENGYTF.

The chain recombines TRBV5-8 with TRBJ2-7; D remains ambiguous. This CDR3 has 11 amino acids. Germline V gene lookup returns CDR1 SGHTS and CDR2 YDEGEE. The V and J ends lost 2 bases and 2 bases respectively, with 2 bases between them. CDR3 bases: TGTGCCAGCAGCTTCCCCTACGAGCAGTACTTC. Amino acids: CASSFPYEQYF.

The chain uses TRBV28 and TRBJ2-1, with 12 bases identical to TRBD2. Germline values: CDR1 MDHEN, CDR2 SYDVKM. CDR3 length: 15 residues. The ends lost 4 bases at V and 7 bases at J; junction bases unmatched: 5. The CDR3 loop reads CASSSSGRAGNEQFF. The CDR3 DNA is TGTGCCAGCAGTTCTAGCGGGAGGGCGGGTAATGAGCAGTTCTTC.

The chain joins TRBV13 to TRBJ1-1; TRBD1 aligns across 8 bases. The CDR3 extends over 14 amino acids. Trimming cost V 0 bases and J 8 bases; bases outside gene matches: 5. CDR1 and CDR2 from the germline V gene are PRHDT and FYEKMQ (reference sequence). As DNA, the CDR3 is TGTGCCAGCAGCTTAGGCGACAGGGGTTCCGAAGCTTTCTTT. It encodes CASSLGDRGSEAFF.

The chain links TRBV10-3 to TRBJ2-1; TRBD1 might be the D (6 bases). There are 11 residues in the CDR3. Germline CDR1 reads ENHRY; CDR2 reads SYGVKD. Trimming removed 6 bases from V and 10 bases from J, with 10 bases in between. The CDR3 reads CAISYRDEQFF. CDR3 DNA sequence: TGTGCCATCAGCTACAGGGACGAGCAGTTCTTC.